This T cell receptor beta chain was retrieved from a study of cytomegalovirus exposure and HLA in healthy donors. Researchers ran the PCR with 60 Vbeta and 13 Jbeta primers. The data were produced by immunoSEQ multiplex PCR, yet TCRdb's version contains in-frame clones alone and is incomplete. The table includes roughly 150,000 clones, approximately 88% detected once. The sequence was obtained from a woman between 18 and 29 years old in good health and CMV-seronegative. Material for sequencing was PBMCs.

CDR3 DNA: TGTGCCAGCAGCTTGGGCCGGGACAGGGCGAACGGCTACACCTTC. Translation: CASSLGRDRANGYTF. The chain has TRBV5-5 and TRBJ1-2, with TRBD1 matching over 9 bases. J gave up 8 bases and V 0 bases, and 8 bases lay outside the gene matches. Germline CDR1 reads SGHKS; CDR2 reads YYEKEE (reference sequence). The CDR3 consists of 15 residues.